The 25 T cell receptor beta chains given below trace back to one sample, sequenced in a study of identical twins. TCRdb reprocessed the 5' RACE reads via MiXCR and lists one record per CDR3 protein. The top ten clones hold around 0.91% of a sample with 400,000 to 550,000 distinct CDR3 sequences, 22% of them seen once. The same data also went into a second study, on T cells expressing NK-cell markers.

The sample comprised CD4+ T cells sorted from blood. The receptors were sampled from a woman aged 18-29 years in good health.

This clonotype was counted only a few times. The chain combines TRBV7-2 with TRBJ2-1, with TRBD2 identical over 11 bases. V lost 4 bases and J lost 13; bases outside the gene matches: 3. The CDR3 is made up of 12 amino acids. In germline, CDR1 is SGHTA, CDR2 FQGNSA. This CDR3 is CASSYTSGRQFF. The CDR3 DNA reads as TGTGCCAGCAGCTATACTAGCGGGAGACAGTTCTTC.

The rearrangement joins TRBV10-3 to TRBJ1-1, with 7 bases aligning to TRBD1. The V segment lost 7 bases and the J segment 6 bases; nucleotides outside the gene matches: 5. The CDR3 runs 12 residues. CDR1 is ENHRY, CDR2 SYGVKD, per germline. CDR3 region: CAIKTGESEAFF. DNA for the CDR3: TGTGCCATCAAAACAGGGGAGTCTGAAGCTTTCTTT.

The chain couples TRBV20-1 to TRBJ2-3; D ambiguous. There are 11 residues in the CDR3. Trimming stripped 8 bases from V and 4 bases from J, with 10 bases between. The germline gives CDR1 DFQATT, CDR2 SNEGSKA (reference sequence). The CDR3 loop is CSPWNPDTQYF. In nucleotides, the CDR3 is TGCAGTCCTTGGAACCCAGATACGCAGTATTTT.

This chain joins TRBV19 and TRBJ2-5; no reliable D call. Trimming took 10 bases from V and 4 from J, leaving 13 bases between them. There are 12 residues in the CDR3. In germline, CDR1 is LNHDA, CDR2 SQIVND (reference sequence). CDR3 amino acids: CATSAPRETQYF. DNA of the CDR3: TGTGCCACTTCGGCCCCGCGAGAGACCCAGTACTTC. Complete variable domain (other parts from reference TRBV19 and TRBJ2-5): DGGITQSPKYLFRKEGQNVTLSCEQNLNHDAMYWYRQDPGQGLRLIYYSQIVNDFQKGDIAEGYSVSREKKESFPLTVTSAQKNPTAFYLCATSAPRETQYFGPGTRLLVL.

This clonotype was recorded a few times. The chain joins TRBV6-6 to TRBJ2-3; D ambiguous. Germline values: CDR1 MNHNY, CDR2 SVGAGI (reference sequence). The CDR3 runs 13 residues. The ends were cut back, 7 bases at V and 1 base at J, with 9 bases in the middle. The CDR3 here is CASIPAGTDTQYF. CDR3 coding DNA: TGTGCCAGCATTCCGGCGGGCACAGATACGCAGTATTTT.

The J gene is TRBJ2-1, the V gene TRBV5-4; D may be TRBD2 (6 bases). The germline gives CDR1 SGHNT, CDR2 YYREEE (reference sequence). With 3 bases removed from V and 8 bases from J, the gap between germline ends came to 18 bases. The CDR3 is made up of 15 amino acids. CDR3 coding DNA: TGTGCCAGCAGCTCGGAGAATGGGGGGAGGCATGAGCAGTTCTTC. Translated: CASSSENGGRHEQFF.

This clonotype was counted many times. The CDR3 nucleotides are TGCGCCAGCAGCTTGGACGGCCTTTCCTACAATGAGCAGTTCTTC. Its protein product is CASSLDGLSYNEQFF. V is TRBV5-1 and J is TRBJ2-1, with no clear D. Germline values: CDR1 SGHRS, CDR2 YFSETQ. This CDR3 contains 15 residues. Trimming took off 0 bases at V and 1 base at J, with 8 bases between the two ends.

This clonotype came up a few times. The V gene is TRBV20-1, the J gene TRBJ1-1; D remains unclear. V lost 6 bases and J 7 bases, leaving 6 bases between the germline ends. The CDR3 length is 9 residues. Germline values: CDR1 DFQATT, CDR2 SNEGSKA (reference sequence). The DNA for the CDR3 is TGCAGTGCAACGAATGAAGCTTTCTTT. Its protein product is CSATNEAFF.

This CDR3 is CASSYSGGLGEKLFF. As DNA, the CDR3 is TGTGCCAGCAGTTACTCGGGGGGGCTGGGTGAAAAACTGTTTTTT. The rearrangement links TRBV6-5 to TRBJ1-4; a possible D gene is TRBD1 (6 bases). There are 15 residues in the CDR3. In germline, CDR1 is MNHEY, CDR2 SVGAGI. Trimming left V 0 bases short and J 7 bases short, with 12 bases between.

The chain joins TRBV24-1 to TRBJ2-2; no clear D gene. Germline CDR1 reads KGHDR; CDR2 reads SFDVKD. Trimming cost V 4 bases and J 0 bases, with 11 bases left between them. CDR3 length equals 16 residues. The DNA of the CDR3 is TGTGCCACCAGTGAGTCCACTTACGCGAACACCGGGGAGCTGTTTTTT. Protein product: CATSESTYANTGELFF.

The rearrangement uses TRBV20-1 and TRBJ2-1, with D possibly TRBD2 on 7 matching bases. Germline V lookup: CDR1 DFQATT, CDR2 SNEGSKA (reference sequence). V lost 6 bases and J lost 8, with 14 bases in between. The CDR3 totals 12 residues. CDR3 sequence reads: CSAGRGADEQFF. CDR3 nucleotide sequence: TGCAGTGCAGGGAGGGGGGCCGATGAGCAGTTCTTC.

This clonotype was detected only a few times. The chain carries TRBV5-1 and TRBJ2-1; the match to TRBD2 covers 14 bases. V was clipped by 4 bases and J by 8 bases; unmatched bases: 8. Germline loops: CDR1 SGHRS, CDR2 YFSETQ. The CDR3 runs to 16 residues. This chain's CDR3 is CASSRLTSGRADEQFF. The DNA for the CDR3 is TGCGCCAGCAGCCGATTGACTAGCGGGAGGGCCGATGAGCAGTTCTTC.

The CDR3 sequence: CASSLAGQSSYEQYF. In DNA, the CDR3 is TGTGCCAGCAGCTTAGCGGGACAGAGCTCCTACGAGCAGTACTTC. The rearrangement uses TRBV9 and TRBJ2-7, with D maybe TRBD2 (8 bases). V was trimmed by 4 bases and J by 0 bases, leaving 14 bases between them. The CDR3 is made up of 15 amino acids. Germline-derived CDR1 and CDR2 are SGDLS and YYNGEE.

The V and J genes are TRBV12-3 or TRBV12-4 and TRBJ2-7, with 8 bases that match TRBD2. This CDR3 region has 14 residues. The J segment lost 5 bases and the V segment lost 2 bases, leaving 5 bases of the junction unmatched. The CDR3 sequence: CASSLREGRNEQYF. The CDR3 coding sequence is TGTGCCAGCAGTTTACGGGAGGGCCGTAACGAGCAGTACTTC.

This clonotype was seen many times. This chain connects TRBV20-1 to TRBJ1-2; D gene ambiguous. V was pared by 0 bases and J by 0 bases, with 17 bases between. This CDR3 contains 17 residues. The germline V gene encodes CDR1 DFQATT and CDR2 SNEGSKA (reference sequence). The CDR3 protein is CSARDTAHARSNYGYTF. CDR3 DNA: TGCAGTGCTAGAGATACGGCCCACGCCCGATCTAACTATGGCTACACCTTC.

This clonotype was seen a handful of times. The chain is built from TRBV20-1 and TRBJ2-1; TRBD2 matches at 15 bases. The CDR3 is 17 amino acids. V shed 6 bases, J shed 1 base, and the junction held 7 bases outside the gene matches. Germline V CDR1 and CDR2: DFQATT, SNEGSKA (reference sequence). The CDR3 DNA reads TGCAGTGCCCGGGGACTAGCGGGAGGTTTTTCCTACAATGAGCAGTTCTTC. Translation gives CSARGLAGGFSYNEQFF.

The genes are TRBV14 and TRBJ2-5; tentatively, D is TRBD2 (6 bases). The CDR3 covers 11 residues. Germline V gene lookup returns CDR1 SGHDN and CDR2 FVKESK. V was pared by 5 bases and J by 7 bases, with 8 bases between. CDR3 nucleotide sequence: TGTGCCAGCAGCATGGGAGGGACCCAGTACTTC. This translates into CASSMGGTQYF.

The sample holds a few counts of this clonotype. V gene TRBV29-1 combines with J gene TRBJ2-1; a weak D match, TRBD2 (6 bases). Germline V gives CDR1 SQVTM, CDR2 ANQGSEA. CDR3 length: 14 amino acids. CDR3 residues: CREGTDEIYNEQFF. Here the CDR3 DNA reads TGCAGAGAAGGGACTGACGAGATCTACAATGAGCAGTTCTTC.

This clonotype was observed a few times. The chain uses TRBV15 and TRBJ2-1; D unresolved. CDR1 is LNHNV, CDR2 YYDKDF, per germline (reference sequence). Deletions cut 0 bases from V and 4 bases from J, with 19 bases between. The CDR3 is 18 amino acids. The CDR3 sequence: CATSREKPGVRLYNEQFF. For the CDR3, the DNA is TGTGCCACCAGCAGAGAAAAGCCAGGAGTAAGGCTTTACAATGAGCAGTTCTTC.

The chain combines TRBV7-9 with TRBJ2-3; D not resolved. Germline V gene lookup returns CDR1 SEHNR and CDR2 FQNEAQ (reference sequence). This CDR3 contains 15 residues. Between the trimmed V and J ends, which lost 5 bases and 4 bases, there was a span of 16 bases. Here the CDR3 DNA reads TGTGCCAGCAGCGCTCGGATGGTGGGCTCAGATACGCAGTATTTT. As protein: CASSARMVGSDTQYF.

This clonotype showed up many times. This rearrangement joins TRBV4-2 to TRBJ1-1, with a weak D call TRBD1 (5 bases). Germline CDR1 is LGHNA and CDR2 is YNFKEQ. The germline V and J ends were trimmed by 4 bases and 5 bases, with 11 bases remaining between them. The CDR3 spans 13 residues. For the CDR3, the DNA is TGTGCCAGCAGCCCCTCGGGGGGGACTGAAGCTTTCTTT. It codes for CASSPSGGTEAFF.

This clonotype was seen a few times. The V and J genes are TRBV6-1 and TRBJ1-6; D not certain. Trimming left V 5 bases short and J 2 bases short, with 13 bases between. The germline gives CDR1 MNHNS, CDR2 SASEGT. This CDR3 comprises 16 residues. The CDR3 loop reads CASSSEGIPYNSPLHF. DNA of the CDR3: TGTGCCAGCAGTAGTGAAGGGATCCCCTATAATTCACCCCTCCACTTT.

This clonotype appeared many times. V gene TRBV20-1 combines with J gene TRBJ2-7, with TRBD1 matching over 7 bases. The V gene's germline CDR1 is DFQATT and CDR2 SNEGSKA (reference sequence). The V gene end was trimmed by 5 bases and the J gene end by 6 bases; junction bases not matched to a gene: 4. This CDR3 spans 11 amino acids. The CDR3 is CSAYRGREQYF. In DNA, the CDR3 is TGCAGTGCTTACAGGGGTCGCGAGCAGTACTTC.

The chain links TRBV6-5 to TRBJ2-7; unclear D gene. This CDR3 comprises 15 residues. The V end was cut by 3 bases, the J end by 2 bases, with 14 bases between. The germline CDR1 and CDR2 sequences are MNHEY and SVGAGI. The CDR3 is CASSYLPGPAYEQYF. CDR3 nucleotide sequence: TGTGCCAGCAGTTATCTCCCGGGCCCTGCCTACGAGCAGTACTTC.

This clonotype was seen ten or more times. The gene calls are TRBV12-3 or TRBV12-4 and TRBJ1-1; 8 nucleotides line up with TRBD1. The CDR3 has 15 residues. Losses at the gene ends were 7 bases for V and 4 bases for J; bases not matched to a gene: 11. The CDR3 coding sequence is TGTGCCAGCACCGCTCTCGGACAGGGAGGCACTGAAGCTTTCTTT. Translated: CASTALGQGGTEAFF.